The entry below describes one T cell receptor beta chain. Its antigen is unidentified. This entry belongs to a study of OX40 agonist ivuxolimab in advanced cancers. Study-level points and caveats: Among T cells, CD8+ cells averaged more expanded clones than CD4+ cells.

Blood samples were obtained at baseline, cycle 4 day 1, and cycle 7 day 1. Using immunoSEQ multiplex PCR, the repertoire was profiled, and TCRdb retains in-frame clones only, with some absent. The repertoire holds 99,000 or so clones, with approximately 95% as singletons. This CDR3 is built from 16 residues. The V end was cut by 2 bases, the J end by 3 bases, with 16 bases between. Germline CDR1 MNHEY, CDR2 SVGAGI. This clonotype originated in an adult with an advanced solid tumor such as melanoma, head and neck, liver or kidney cancer. This chain connects TRBV6-5 to TRBJ1-2; a weak D match, TRBD1 (6 bases). The sample in question was CD4+ or CD8+ T cells sorted from blood, obtained in a trial of the OX40 agonist ivuxolimab. CDR3 protein: CASSYGGRGGYYGYTF. The CDR3 DNA reads TGTGCCAGCAGTTACGGGGGGCGCGGGGGATACTATGGCTACACCTTC.